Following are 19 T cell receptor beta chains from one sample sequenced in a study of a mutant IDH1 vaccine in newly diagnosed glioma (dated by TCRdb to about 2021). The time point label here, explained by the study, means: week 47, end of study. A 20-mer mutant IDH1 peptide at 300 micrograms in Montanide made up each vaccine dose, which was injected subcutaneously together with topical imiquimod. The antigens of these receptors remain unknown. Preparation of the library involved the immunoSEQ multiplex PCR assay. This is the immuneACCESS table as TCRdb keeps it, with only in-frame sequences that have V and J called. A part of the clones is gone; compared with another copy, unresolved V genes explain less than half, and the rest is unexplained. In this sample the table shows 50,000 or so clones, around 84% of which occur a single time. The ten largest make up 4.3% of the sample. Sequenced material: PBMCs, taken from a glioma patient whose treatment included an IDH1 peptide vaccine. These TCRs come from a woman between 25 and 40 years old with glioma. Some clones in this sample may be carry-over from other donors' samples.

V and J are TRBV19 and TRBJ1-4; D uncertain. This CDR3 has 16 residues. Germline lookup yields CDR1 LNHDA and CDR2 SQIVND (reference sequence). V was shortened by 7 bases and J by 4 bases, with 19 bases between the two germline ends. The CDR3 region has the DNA TGTGCCAGTACCCCTTCAAGGGCAGTTTTTAATGAAAAACTGTTTTTT. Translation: CASTPSRAVFNEKLFF.

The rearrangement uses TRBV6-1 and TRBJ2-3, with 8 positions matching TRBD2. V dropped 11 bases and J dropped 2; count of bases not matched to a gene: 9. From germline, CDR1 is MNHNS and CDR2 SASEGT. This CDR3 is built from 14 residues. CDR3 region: CAGTSGPFTDTQYF. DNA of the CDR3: TGTGCCGGTACTAGCGGCCCCTTCACAGATACGCAGTATTTT.

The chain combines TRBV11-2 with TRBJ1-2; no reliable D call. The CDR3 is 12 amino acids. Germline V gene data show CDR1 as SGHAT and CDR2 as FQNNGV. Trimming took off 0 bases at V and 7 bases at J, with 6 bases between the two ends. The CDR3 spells CASSLDYGGYTF. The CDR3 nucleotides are TGTGCCAGCAGCTTAGATTATGGTGGCTACACCTTC.

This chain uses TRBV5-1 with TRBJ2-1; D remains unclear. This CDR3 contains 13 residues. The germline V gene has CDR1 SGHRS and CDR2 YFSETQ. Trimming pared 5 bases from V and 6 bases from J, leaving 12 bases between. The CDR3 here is CASRVAYANEQFF. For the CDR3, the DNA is TGCGCCAGCAGAGTAGCCTACGCCAATGAGCAGTTCTTC.

The CDR3 nucleotides read TGTGCCAGCAGCGCTCCGGGGTCACCCCTCCACTTT. As protein: CASSAPGSPLHF. The rearrangement joins TRBV5-6 to TRBJ1-6, with D unresolved. The V end was cut by 4 bases, the J end by 10 bases, with 9 bases between. Germline lookup yields CDR1 SGHDT and CDR2 YYEEEE. This CDR3 has 12 residues.

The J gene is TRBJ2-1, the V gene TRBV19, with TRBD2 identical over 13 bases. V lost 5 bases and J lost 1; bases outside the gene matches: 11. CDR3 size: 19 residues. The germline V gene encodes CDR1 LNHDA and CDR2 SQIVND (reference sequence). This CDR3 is CASSSRTSGSQRSYNEQFF. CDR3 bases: TGTGCCAGTAGTTCCCGGACTAGCGGGAGCCAAAGGTCCTACAATGAGCAGTTCTTC.

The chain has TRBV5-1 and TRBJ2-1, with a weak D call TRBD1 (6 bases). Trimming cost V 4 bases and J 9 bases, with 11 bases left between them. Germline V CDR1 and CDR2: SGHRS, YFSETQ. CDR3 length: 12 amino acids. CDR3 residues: CASSPQGGEQFF. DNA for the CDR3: TGCGCCAGCAGCCCACAGGGTGGTGAGCAGTTCTTC.

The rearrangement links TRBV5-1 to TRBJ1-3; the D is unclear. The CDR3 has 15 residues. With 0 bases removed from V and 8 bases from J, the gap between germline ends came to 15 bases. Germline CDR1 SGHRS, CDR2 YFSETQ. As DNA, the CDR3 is TGCGCCAGCAGCTTGGAGGCCTCTTCTGGGGACACCATATATTTT. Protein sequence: CASSLEASSGDTIYF.

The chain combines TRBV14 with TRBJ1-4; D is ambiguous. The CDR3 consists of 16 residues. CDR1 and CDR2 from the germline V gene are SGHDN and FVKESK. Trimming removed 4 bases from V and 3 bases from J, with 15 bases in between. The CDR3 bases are TGTGCCAGCAGCCCTCTAAGTGGCCCCTCTAATGAAAAACTGTTTTTT. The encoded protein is CASSPLSGPSNEKLFF.

CDR3 nucleotide sequence: TGCGCCAGCAGCTTGAGCGACAGGGGACTGTCCTATGGCTACACCTTC. It specifies CASSLSDRGLSYGYTF. V is TRBV5-1 and J is TRBJ1-2, with 8 bases that match TRBD1. Looked up from germline, CDR1 is SGHRS and CDR2 is YFSETQ. This CDR3 contains 16 residues. Trimming removed 1 base from V and 4 bases from J; junction bases left unmatched: 9.

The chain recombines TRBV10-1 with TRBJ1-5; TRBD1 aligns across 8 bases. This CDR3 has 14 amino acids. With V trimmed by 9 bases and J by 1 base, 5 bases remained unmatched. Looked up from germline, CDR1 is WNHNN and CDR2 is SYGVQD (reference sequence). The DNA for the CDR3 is TGCGCCAGGGGAGGACAGGGAAGCAATCAGCCCCAGCATTTT. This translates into CARGGQGSNQPQHF.

The CDR3 protein is CASSLDPPGALTEAFF. DNA of the CDR3: TGTGCCAGCAGCTTAGACCCCCCGGGGGCGCTCACTGAAGCTTTCTTT. The V and J genes are TRBV11-2 and TRBJ1-1, with D possibly TRBD1 on 6 matching bases. The CDR3 loop spans 16 amino acids. The germline V and J ends were trimmed by 0 bases and 4 bases, with 15 bases remaining between them. Germline assignment: CDR1 SGHAT and CDR2 FQNNGV.

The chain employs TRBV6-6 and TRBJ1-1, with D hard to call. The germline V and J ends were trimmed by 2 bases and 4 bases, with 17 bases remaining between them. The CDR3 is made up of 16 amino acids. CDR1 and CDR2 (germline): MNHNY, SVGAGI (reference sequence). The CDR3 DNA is TGTGCCAGCAGTTACGGGGTGGTGGGCCCAGGCACTGAAGCTTTCTTT. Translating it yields CASSYGVVGPGTEAFF.

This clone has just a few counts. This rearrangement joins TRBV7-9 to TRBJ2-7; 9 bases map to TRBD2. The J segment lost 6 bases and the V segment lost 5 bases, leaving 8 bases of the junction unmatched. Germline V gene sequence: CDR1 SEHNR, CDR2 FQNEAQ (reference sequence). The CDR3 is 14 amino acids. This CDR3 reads CASSPPAGGREQYF. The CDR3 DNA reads TGTGCCAGCAGCCCCCCCGCGGGAGGGCGCGAGCAGTACTTC.

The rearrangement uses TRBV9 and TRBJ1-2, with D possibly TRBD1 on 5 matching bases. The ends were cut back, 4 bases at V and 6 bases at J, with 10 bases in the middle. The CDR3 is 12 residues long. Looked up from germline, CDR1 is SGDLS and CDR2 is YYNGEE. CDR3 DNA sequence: TGTGCCAGCAGCCCGGGGGGGGATGGCTACACCTTC. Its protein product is CASSPGGDGYTF. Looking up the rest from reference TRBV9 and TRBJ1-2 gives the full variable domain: DSGVTQTPKHLITATGQRVTLRCSPRSGDLSVYWYQQSLDQGLQFLIQYYNGEERAKGNILERFSAQQFPDLHSELNLSSLELGDSALYFCASSPGGDGYTFGSGTRLTVV.

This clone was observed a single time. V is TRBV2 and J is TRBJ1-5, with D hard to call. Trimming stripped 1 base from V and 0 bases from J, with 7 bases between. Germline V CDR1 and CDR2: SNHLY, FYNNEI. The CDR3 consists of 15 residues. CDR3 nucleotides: TGTGCCAGCAGTGAAGACAGAAATAGCAATCAGCCCCAGCATTTT. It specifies CASSEDRNSNQPQHF.

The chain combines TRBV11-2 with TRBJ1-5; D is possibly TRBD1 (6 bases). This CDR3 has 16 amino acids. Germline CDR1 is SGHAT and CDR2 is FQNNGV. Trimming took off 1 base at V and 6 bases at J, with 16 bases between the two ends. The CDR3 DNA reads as TGTGCCAGCAGCTTAGCGGGGGCGAAGGGGGTTCAGCCCCAGCATTTT. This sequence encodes CASSLAGAKGVQPQHF.

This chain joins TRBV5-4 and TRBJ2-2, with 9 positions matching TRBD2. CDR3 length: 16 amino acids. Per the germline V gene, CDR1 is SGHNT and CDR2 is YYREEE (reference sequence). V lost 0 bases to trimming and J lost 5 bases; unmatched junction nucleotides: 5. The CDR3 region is CASSLGLAGWTGELFF. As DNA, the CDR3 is TGTGCCAGCAGCTTGGGGCTAGCGGGATGGACCGGGGAGCTGTTTTTT.

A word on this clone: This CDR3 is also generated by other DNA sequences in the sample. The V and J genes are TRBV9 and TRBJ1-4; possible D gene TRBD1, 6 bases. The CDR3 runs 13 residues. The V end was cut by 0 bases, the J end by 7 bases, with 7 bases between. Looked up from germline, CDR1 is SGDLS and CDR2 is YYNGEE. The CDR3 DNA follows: TGTGCCAGCAGCGTAGGAGGGGGTGAAAAACTGTTTTTT. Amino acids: CASSVGGGEKLFF.